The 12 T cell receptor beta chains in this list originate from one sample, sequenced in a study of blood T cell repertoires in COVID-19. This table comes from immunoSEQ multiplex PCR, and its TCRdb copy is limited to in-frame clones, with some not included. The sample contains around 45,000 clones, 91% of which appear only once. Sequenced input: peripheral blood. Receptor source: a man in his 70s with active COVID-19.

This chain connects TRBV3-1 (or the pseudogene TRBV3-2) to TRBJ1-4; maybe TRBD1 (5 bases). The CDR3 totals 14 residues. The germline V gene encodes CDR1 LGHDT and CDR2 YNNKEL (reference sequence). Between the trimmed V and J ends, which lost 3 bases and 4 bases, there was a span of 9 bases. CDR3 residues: CASSQGHRNEKLFF. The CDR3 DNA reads TGTGCCAGCAGCCAGGGGCACCGTAATGAAAAACTGTTTTTT.

The CDR3 spells CATSQDSGNTIYF. The CDR3 DNA follows: TGTGCCACCAGCCAGGACAGTGGAAACACCATATATTTT. The genes are TRBV24-1 and TRBJ1-3, with D perhaps TRBD1 (6 bases). Germline CDR1 and CDR2: KGHDR and SFDVKD. This CDR3 has 13 residues. The ends were cut back, 7 bases at V and 3 bases at J, with 9 bases in the middle.

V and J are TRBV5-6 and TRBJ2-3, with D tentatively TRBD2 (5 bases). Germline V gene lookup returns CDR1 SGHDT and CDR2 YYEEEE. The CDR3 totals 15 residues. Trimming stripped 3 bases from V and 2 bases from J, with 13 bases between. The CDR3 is CASSSLRGSTDTQYF. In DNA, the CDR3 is TGTGCCAGCAGCTCCCTGCGCGGGTCCACAGATACGCAGTATTTT.

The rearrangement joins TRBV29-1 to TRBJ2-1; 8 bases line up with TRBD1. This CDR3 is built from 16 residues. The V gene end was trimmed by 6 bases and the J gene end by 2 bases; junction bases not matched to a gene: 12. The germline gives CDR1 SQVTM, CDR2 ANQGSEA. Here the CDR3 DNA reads TGCAGCGTAAGTCGGATCGGGACAGGCGCCTACAATGAGCAGTTCTTC. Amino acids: CSVSRIGTGAYNEQFF.

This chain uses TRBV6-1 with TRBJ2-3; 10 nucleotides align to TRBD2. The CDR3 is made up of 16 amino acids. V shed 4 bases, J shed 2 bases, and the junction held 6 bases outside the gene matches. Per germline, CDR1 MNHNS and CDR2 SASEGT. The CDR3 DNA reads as TGTGCCAGCAGTGGCCGTAGCGGGGGGCTCACAGATACGCAGTATTTT. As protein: CASSGRSGGLTDTQYF.

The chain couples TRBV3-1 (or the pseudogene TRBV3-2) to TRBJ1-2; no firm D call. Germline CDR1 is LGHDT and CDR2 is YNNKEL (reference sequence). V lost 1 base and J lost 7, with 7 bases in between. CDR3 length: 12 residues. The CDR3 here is CASSQGNFGYTF. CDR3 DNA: TGTGCCAGCAGCCAAGGTAATTTTGGCTACACCTTC.

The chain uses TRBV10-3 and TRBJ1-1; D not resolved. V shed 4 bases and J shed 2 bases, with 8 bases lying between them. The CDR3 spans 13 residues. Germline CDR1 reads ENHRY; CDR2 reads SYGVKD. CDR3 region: CAISADFNTEAFF. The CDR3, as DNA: TGTGCCATCAGTGCGGACTTCAACACTGAAGCTTTCTTT.

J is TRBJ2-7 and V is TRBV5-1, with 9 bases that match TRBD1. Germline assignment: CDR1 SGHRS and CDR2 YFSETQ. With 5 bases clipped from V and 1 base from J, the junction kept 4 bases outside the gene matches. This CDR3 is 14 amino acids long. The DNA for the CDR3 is TGCGCCAGCAGGGGACAGGGCGGTTCCTACGAGCAGTACTTC. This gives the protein CASRGQGGSYEQYF.

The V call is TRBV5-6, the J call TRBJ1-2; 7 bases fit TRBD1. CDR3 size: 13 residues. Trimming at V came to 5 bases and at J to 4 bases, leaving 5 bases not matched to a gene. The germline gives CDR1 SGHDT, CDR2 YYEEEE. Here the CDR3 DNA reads TGTGCCAGCAGACCAGGGGGGCCCTATGGCTACACCTTC. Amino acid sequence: CASRPGGPYGYTF.

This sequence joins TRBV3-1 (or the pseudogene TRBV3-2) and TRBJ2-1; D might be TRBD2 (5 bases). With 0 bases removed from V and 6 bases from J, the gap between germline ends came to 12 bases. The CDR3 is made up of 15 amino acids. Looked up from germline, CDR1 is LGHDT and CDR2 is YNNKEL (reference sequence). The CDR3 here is CASSQDLLASNEQFF. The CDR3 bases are TGTGCCAGCAGCCAAGATCTCCTAGCCTCCAATGAGCAGTTCTTC.

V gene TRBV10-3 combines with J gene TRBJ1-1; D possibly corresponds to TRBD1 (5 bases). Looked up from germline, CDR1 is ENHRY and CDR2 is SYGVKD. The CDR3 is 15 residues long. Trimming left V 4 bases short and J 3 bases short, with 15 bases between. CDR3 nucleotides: TGTGCCATCAGTGTTCAGGGAATAGAGGACACTGAAGCTTTCTTT. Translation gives CAISVQGIEDTEAFF.

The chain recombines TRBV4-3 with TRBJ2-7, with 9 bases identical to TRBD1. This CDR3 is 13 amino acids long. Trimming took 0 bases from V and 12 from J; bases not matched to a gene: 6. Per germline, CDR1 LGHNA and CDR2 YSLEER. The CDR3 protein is CASSQDEGQGRYF. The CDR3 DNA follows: TGCGCCAGCAGCCAAGATGAAGGACAGGGGAGGTACTTC.